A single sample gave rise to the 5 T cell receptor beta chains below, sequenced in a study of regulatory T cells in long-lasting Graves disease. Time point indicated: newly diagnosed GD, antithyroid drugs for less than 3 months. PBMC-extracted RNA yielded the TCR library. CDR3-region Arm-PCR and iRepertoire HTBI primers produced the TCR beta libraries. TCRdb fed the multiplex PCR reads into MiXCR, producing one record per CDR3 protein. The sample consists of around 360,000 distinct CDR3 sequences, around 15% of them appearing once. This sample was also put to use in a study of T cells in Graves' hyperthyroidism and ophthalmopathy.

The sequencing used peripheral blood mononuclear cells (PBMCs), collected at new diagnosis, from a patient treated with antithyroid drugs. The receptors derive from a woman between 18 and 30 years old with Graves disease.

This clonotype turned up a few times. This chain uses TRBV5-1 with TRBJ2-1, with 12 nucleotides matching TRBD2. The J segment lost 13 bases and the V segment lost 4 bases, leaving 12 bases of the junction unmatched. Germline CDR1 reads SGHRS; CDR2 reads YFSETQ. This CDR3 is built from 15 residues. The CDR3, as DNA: TGCGCCAGCAGCCGAGGACTAGCGGGACCTCCTCATCAGTTCTTC. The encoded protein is CASSRGLAGPPHQFF. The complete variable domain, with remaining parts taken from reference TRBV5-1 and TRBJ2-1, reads KAGVTQTPRYLIKTRGQQVTLSCSPISGHRSVSWYQQTPGQGLQFLFEYFSETQRNKGNFPGRFSGRQFSNSRSEMNVSTLELGDSALYLCASSRGLAGPPHQFFGPGTRLTVL.

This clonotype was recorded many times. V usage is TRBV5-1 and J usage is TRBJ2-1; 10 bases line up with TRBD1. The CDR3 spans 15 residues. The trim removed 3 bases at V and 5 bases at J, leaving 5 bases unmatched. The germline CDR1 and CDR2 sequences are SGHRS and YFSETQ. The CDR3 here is CASSSFGTGDNEQFF. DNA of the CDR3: TGCGCCAGCAGCTCTTTCGGGACAGGGGACAATGAGCAGTTCTTC.

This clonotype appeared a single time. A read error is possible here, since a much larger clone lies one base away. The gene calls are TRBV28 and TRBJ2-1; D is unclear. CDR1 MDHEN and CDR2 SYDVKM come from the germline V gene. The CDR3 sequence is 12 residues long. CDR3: CASRVGNNEQLF. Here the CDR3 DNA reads TGTGCCAGCAGGGTGGGCAACAATGAGCAGTTGTTC. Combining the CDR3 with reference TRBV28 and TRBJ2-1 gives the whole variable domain DVKVTQSSRYLVKRTGEKVFLECVQDMDHENMFWYRQDPGLGLRLIYFSYDVKMKEKGDIPEGYSVSREKKERFSLILESASTNQTSMYLCASRVGNNEQLFGPGTRLTVL.

The chain's CDR3 is CASSYPTSGIRGTDTQYF. CDR3 in DNA: TGTGCCAGCAGTTACCCTACTAGCGGGATCCGGGGTACAGATACGCAGTATTTT. The chain couples TRBV6-2 or TRBV6-3 to TRBJ2-3, with 10 bases that match TRBD2. CDR3 size: 18 residues. The V segment lost 2 bases and the J segment 3 bases; nucleotides outside the gene matches: 11. The germline gives CDR1 MNHEY, CDR2 SVGEGT.

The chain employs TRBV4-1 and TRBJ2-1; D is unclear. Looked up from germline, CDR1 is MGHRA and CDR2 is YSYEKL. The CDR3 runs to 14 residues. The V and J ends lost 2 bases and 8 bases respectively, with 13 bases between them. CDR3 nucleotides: TGCGCCAGCAGCCAATGGGGTACCGCCGATGAGCAGTTCTTC. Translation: CASSQWGTADEQFF.